This T cell receptor (beta chain) emerged from a study of T-cell memory formation after mild COVID-19. Study conclusions and caveats: Second-wave clones that peaked on day 37 lacked confirmed SARS-CoV-2 specificity.

A note on this clonotype: The antigen is unknown.

The CDR3 contains 14 residues. The V and J ends lost 2 bases and 5 bases respectively, with 12 bases between them. It was 5'RACE with constant-segment primers that produced the TCR alpha and TCR beta cDNA libraries, which carried sample barcodes and UMIs. TCRdb reprocessed the 5' RACE reads via MiXCR and lists one record per CDR3 protein. The data contain hundreds of thousands of distinct CDR3 sequences, under 20% of them seen just once; the ten biggest clones take up around 12%. V gene TRBV12-3 or TRBV12-4 combines with J gene TRBJ2-5, with a tentative D call TRBD1 (6 bases). The sequenced material came from PBMCs or a T cell subset sorted from them (not recorded which). This receptor was obtained from an adult woman who had mild COVID-19 (a few samples of this study predate the infection). Cell type and time point are not known. The CDR3 nucleotides are TGTGCCAGCAGTTTATGGCAGGGGAGCGAGACCCAGTACTTC. Translating gives CASSLWQGSETQYF.